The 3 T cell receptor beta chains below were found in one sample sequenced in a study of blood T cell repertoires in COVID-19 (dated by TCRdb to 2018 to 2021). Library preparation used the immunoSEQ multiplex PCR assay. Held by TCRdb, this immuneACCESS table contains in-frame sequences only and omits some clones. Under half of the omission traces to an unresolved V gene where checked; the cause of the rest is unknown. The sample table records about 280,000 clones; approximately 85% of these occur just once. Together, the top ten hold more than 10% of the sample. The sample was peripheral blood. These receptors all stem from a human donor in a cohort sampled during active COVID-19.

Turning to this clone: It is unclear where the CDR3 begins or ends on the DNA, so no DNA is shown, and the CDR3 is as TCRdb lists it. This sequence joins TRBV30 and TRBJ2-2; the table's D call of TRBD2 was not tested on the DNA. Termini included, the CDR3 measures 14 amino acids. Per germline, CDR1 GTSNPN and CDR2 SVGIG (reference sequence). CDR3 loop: CASRRAGSTGELFF.

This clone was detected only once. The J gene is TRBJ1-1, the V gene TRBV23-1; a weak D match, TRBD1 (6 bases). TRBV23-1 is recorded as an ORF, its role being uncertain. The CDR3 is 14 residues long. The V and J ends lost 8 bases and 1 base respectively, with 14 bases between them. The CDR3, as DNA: TGCGCCAGCGGTAGACAGGTGAAGAACACTGAAGCTTTCTTT. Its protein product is CASGRQVKNTEAFF.

As DNA, the CDR3 is TGCAGCGTTGTTTTCCAGGGGCAAGGAAACACCATATATTTT. Translation gives CSVVFQGQGNTIYF. The chain links TRBV29-1 to TRBJ1-3; tentatively, D is TRBD1 (6 bases). Deletions cut 4 bases from V and 4 bases from J, with 14 bases between. The germline gives CDR1 SQVTM, CDR2 ANQGSEA. The CDR3 is 14 amino acids.